The next 3 T cell receptor beta chains were all read from a single sample in a study of T cell repertoires in cytomegalovirus infection. TCRdb re-called the reads through MiXCR, storing one row per CDR3 protein. The sample carries some 920,000 distinct CDR3 sequences, approximately 31% recorded once. These TCRs are of unknown antigen specificity. The sequenced sample was cultured CD8+ T cells from PBMCs, obtained from culture after CMV antigen stimulation. The receptors stem from a human donor in good health (CMV status not recorded). Some clones in this sample may be carry-over from other donors' samples.

The V call is TRBV10-3, the J call TRBJ1-5; 10 positions agree with TRBD1. With 3 bases clipped from V and 4 bases from J, the junction kept 6 bases outside the gene matches. This CDR3 has 16 amino acids. Germline V gives CDR1 ENHRY, CDR2 SYGVKD. The CDR3 nucleotides are TGTGCCATCAGTGATCCCGGACAGGGGGGAAATCAGCCCCAGCATTTT. It yields the protein CAISDPGQGGNQPQHF.

This clonotype appeared a few times. This chain links TRBV7-8 with TRBJ2-1; no definite D call. CDR1 is SGHVS and CDR2 is FQNEAQ in the germline V gene. The CDR3 has 17 amino acids. V gave up 5 bases and J gave up 0 bases, with 17 bases separating them. The CDR3 region has the DNA TGTGCCAGCAGCCTCTTACCCTACGGTAGCTCCTACAATGAGCAGTTCTTC. The encoded protein is CASSLLPYGSSYNEQFF.

This clonotype was counted only a few times. The rearrangement links TRBV7-6 to TRBJ1-5, with no clear D. Trimming stripped 5 bases from V and 7 bases from J, with 18 bases between. Per the germline V gene, CDR1 is SGHVS and CDR2 is FNYEAQ. The CDR3 has 15 amino acids. The CDR3 nucleotides read TGTGCCAGCAGCGTCGGGGATCGGGGAGAACAGCCCCAGCATTTT. Its translation: CASSVGDRGEQPQHF.